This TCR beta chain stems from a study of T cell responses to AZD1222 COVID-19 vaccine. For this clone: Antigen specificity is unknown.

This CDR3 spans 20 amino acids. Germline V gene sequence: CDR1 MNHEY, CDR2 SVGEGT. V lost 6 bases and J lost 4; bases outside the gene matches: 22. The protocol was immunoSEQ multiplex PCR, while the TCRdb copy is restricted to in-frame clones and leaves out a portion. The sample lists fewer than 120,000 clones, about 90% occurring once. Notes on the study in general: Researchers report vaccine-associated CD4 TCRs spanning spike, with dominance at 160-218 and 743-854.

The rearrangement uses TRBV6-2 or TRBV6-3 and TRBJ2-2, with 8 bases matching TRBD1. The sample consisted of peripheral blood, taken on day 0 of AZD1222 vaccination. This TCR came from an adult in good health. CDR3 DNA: TGTGCCAGCAGCCGATTGGCGGGGTTAGGACAGGGTGACGGCACCGGGGAGCTGTTTTTT. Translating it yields CASSRLAGLGQGDGTGELFF.